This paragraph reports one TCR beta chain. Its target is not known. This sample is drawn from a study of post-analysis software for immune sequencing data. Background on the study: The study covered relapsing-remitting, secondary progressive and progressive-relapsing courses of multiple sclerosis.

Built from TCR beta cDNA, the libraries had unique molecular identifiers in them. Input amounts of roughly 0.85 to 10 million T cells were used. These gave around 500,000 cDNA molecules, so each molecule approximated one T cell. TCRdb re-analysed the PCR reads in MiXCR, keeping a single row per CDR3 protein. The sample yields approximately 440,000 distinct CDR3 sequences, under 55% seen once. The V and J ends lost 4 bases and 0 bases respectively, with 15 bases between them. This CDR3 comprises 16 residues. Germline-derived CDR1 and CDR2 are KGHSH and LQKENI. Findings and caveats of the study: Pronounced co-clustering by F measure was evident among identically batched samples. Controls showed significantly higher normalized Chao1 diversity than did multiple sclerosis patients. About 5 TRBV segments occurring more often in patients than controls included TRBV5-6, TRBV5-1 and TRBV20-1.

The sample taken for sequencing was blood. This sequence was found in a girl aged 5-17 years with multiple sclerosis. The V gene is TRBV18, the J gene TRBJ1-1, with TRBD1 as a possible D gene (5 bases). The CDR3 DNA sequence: TGTGCCAGCTCACGATCGGTGGGGCGGTTGAACACTGAAGCTTTCTTT. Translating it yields CASSRSVGRLNTEAFF.